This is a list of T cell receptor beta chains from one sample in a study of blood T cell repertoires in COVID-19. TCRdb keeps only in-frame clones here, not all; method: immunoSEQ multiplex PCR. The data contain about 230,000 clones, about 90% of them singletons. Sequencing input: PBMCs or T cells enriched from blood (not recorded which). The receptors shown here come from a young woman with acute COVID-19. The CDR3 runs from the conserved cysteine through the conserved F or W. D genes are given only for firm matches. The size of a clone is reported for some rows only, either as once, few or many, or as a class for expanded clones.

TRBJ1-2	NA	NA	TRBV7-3	CASSPRASYGYTF	TGTGCCAGCAGCCCTAGAGCCAGCTATGGCTACACCTTC
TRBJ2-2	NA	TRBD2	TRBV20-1	CSASRAGGDGELFF	TGCAGTGCTAGTAGAGCGGGGGGAGACGGGGAGCTGTTTTTT
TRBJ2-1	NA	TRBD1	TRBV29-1	CSPGPTGWNNEQFF	TGCAGCCCTGGCCCGACAGGGTGGAACAATGAGCAGTTCTTC
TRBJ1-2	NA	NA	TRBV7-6	CASSYAGGAGYTF	TGTGCCAGCAGCTATGCCGGGGGAGCTGGCTACACCTTC
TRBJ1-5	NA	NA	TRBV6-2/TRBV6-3	CASSDLQGRQPQHF	TGTGCCAGCAGTGACCTACAGGGAAGGCAGCCCCAGCATTTT
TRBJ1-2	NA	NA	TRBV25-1	CASSALRDYGYTF	TGTGCCAGCAGTGCCCTCCGCGACTATGGCTACACCTTC
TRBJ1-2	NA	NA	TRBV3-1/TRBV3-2	CASSQVSLGYTF	TGTGCCAGCAGCCAAGTATCCCTTGGCTACACCTTC
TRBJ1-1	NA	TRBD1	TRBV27	CASSTGQGRIGEAFF	TGTGCCAGCAGTACCGGACAGGGACGGATAGGGGAAGCTTTCTTT
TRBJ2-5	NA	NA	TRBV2	CASREEETQYF	TGTGCCAGCAGGGAGGAAGAGACCCAGTACTTC
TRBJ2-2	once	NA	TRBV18	CASSSLGGPNTGELFF	TGTGCCAGCTCATCGCTGGGGGGACCTAACACCGGGGAGCTGTTTTTT
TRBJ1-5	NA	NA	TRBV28	CASGGGRQPQHF	TGTGCCAGCGGGGGGGGGCGTCAGCCCCAGCATTTT
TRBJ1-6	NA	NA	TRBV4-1	CASSQESLRGSPLHF	TGCGCCAGCAGCCAAGAGTCTCTCCGGGGGTCACCCCTCCACTTT
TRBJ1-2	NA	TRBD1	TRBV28	CASRSPGQGNNGYTF	TGTGCCAGCAGATCGCCGGGACAGGGAAACAATGGCTACACCTTC
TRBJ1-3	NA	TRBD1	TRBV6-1	CASSEAWTGGGTIYF	TGTGCCAGCAGTGAAGCGTGGACAGGGGGTGGCACCATATATTTT
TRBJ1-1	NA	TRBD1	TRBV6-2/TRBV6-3	CASSFAGGGTEAFF	TGTGCCAGCAGTTTCGCAGGGGGCGGCACTGAAGCTTTCTTT
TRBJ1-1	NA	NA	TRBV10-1	CASSESLVNTEAFF	TGCGCCAGCAGTGAGTCGTTAGTGAACACTGAAGCTTTCTTT
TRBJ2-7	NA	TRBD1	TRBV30	CAWSARTGGYEQYF	TGTGCCTGGAGCGCCCGGACAGGGGGCTACGAGCAGTACTTC
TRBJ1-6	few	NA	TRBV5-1	CASSLEFGGRGDNSPLHF	TGCGCCAGCAGCTTGGAATTCGGGGGTAGAGGTGATAATTCACCCCTCCACTTT
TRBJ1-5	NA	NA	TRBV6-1	CASSDTGGPQPQHF	TGTGCCAGCAGTGACACCGGGGGGCCTCAGCCCCAGCATTTT
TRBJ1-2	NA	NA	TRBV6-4	CASSDTLGVGGYTF	TGTGCCAGCAGTGACACCCTGGGAGTTGGGGGCTACACCTTC
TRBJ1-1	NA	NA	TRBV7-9	CASRDVTGNTEAFF	TGTGCCAGCAGGGACGTGACAGGGAACACTGAAGCTTTCTTT
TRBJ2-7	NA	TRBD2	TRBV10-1	CASESGGAYEQYF	TGCGCCAGCGAGAGCGGGGGGGCCTACGAGCAGTACTTC
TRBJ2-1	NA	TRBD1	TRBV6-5	CASSRQGENYNEQFF	TGTGCCAGCAGTCGACAGGGCGAGAATTATAATGAGCAGTTCTTC
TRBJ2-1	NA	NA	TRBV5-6	CASSFVGEMRDEQFF	TGTGCCAGCAGCTTTGTTGGCGAGATGAGGGATGAGCAGTTCTTC
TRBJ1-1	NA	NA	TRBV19	CASSIPHAAKNTEAFF	TGTGCCAGTAGTATCCCGCACGCGGCCAAGAACACTGAAGCTTTCTTT
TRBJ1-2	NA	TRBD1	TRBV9	CASSLPGQGFGYTF	TGTGCCAGCAGCCTCCCGGGACAGGGATTTGGCTACACCTTC
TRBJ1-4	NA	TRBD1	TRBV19	CASKDRGENEKLFF	TGTGCCAGTAAAGACAGGGGGGAGAATGAAAAACTGTTTTTT
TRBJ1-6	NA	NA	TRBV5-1	CASRVAIRGPTLWSPLHF	TGCGCCAGCAGGGTTGCGATCAGGGGTCCCACTTTGTGGTCACCCCTCCACTTT